This T cell receptor (beta chain) comes out of a study of PD-1 blockade in classical Hodgkin lymphoma. General study results and limits: In CD4+ cells, TCR diversity went up significantly by C4D1, but in CD8+ cells it did not.

With regard to this clone: As yet, its antigen is unknown.

Germline CDR1 reads SNHLY; CDR2 reads FYNNEI. The length of the CDR3 is 10 residues. V was trimmed by 5 bases and J by 9 bases, leaving 5 bases between them. Here immunoSEQ multiplex PCR was the method, and the copy in TCRdb shows in-frame clones only, minus some. This sample has 2,900 or so clones, with under 75% found just once. Relapses following autologous stem cell transplantation were seen in all patients, with brentuximab vedotin exposure varying. Isolation of CD8+ T cells from thawed PBMCs used magnetic negative selection. Under best response, outcomes were complete response, partial response or progressive disease.

The J gene is TRBJ2-1, the V gene TRBV2; the D is unclear. The sample consisted of CD8+ T cells from blood, taken at baseline. The source of this sequence is a human donor with classical Hodgkin lymphoma. The CDR3 reads CASSPGEQFF. In DNA form, the CDR3 reads TGTGCCAGCAGTCCGGGTGAGCAGTTCTTC.